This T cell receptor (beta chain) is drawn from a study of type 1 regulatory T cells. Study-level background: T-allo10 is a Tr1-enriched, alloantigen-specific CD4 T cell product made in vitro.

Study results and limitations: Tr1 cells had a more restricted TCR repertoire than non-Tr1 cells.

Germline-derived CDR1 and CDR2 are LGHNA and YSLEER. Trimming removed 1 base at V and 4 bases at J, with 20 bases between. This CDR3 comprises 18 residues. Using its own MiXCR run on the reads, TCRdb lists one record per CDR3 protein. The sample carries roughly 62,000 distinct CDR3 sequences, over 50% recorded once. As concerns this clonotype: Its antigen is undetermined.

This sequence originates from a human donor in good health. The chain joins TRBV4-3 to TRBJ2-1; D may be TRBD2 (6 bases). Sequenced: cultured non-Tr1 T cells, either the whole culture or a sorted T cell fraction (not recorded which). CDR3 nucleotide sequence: TGCGCCAGCAGCCAAGGAAGCCACGGGACTCAAGCTTACAATGAGCAGTTCTTC. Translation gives CASSQGSHGTQAYNEQFF.